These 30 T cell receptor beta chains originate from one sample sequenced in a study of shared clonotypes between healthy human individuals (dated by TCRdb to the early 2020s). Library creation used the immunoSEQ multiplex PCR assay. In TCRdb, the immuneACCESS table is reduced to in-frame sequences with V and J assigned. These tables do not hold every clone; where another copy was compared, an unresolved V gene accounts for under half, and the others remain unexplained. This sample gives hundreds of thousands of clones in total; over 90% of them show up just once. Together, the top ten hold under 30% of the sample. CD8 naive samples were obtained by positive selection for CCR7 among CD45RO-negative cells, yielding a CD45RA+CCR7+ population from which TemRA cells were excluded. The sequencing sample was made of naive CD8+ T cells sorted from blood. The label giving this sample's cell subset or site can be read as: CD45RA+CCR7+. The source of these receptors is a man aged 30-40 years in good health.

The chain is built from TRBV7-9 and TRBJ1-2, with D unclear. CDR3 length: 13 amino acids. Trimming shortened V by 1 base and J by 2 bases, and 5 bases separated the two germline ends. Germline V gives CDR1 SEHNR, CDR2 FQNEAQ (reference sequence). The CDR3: CASSLDPNYGYTF. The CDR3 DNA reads TGTGCCAGCAGCTTAGATCCCAACTATGGCTACACCTTC.

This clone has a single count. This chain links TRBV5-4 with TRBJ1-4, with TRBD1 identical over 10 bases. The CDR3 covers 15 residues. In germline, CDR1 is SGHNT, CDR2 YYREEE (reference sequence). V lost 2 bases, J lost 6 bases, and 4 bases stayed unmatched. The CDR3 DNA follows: TGTGCCAGCAGCTTAACCGGGACAGGGGATGAAAAACTGTTTTTT. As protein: CASSLTGTGDEKLFF.

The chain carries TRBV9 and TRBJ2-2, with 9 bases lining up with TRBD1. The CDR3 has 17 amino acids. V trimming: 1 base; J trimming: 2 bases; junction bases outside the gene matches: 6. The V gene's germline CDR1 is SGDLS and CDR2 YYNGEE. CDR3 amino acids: CASSVPRQGVNTGELFF. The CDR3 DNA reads TGTGCCAGCAGCGTACCCCGACAGGGGGTAAACACCGGGGAGCTGTTTTTT.

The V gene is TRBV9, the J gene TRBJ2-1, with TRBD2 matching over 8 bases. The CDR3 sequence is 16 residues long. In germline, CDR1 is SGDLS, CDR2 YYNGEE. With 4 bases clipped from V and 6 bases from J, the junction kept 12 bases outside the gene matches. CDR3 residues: CASSPGGGTPLNEQFF. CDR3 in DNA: TGTGCCAGCAGCCCGGGAGGGGGGACTCCCCTCAATGAGCAGTTCTTC. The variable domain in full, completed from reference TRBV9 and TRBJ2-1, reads DSGVTQTPKHLITATGQRVTLRCSPRSGDLSVYWYQQSLDQGLQFLIQYYNGEERAKGNILERFSAQQFPDLHSELNLSSLELGDSALYFCASSPGGGTPLNEQFFGPGTRLTVL.

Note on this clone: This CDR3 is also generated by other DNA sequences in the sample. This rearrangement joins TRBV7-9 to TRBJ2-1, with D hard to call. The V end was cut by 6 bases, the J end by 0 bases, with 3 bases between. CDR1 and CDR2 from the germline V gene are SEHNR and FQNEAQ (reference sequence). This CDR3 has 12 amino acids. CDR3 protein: CASSASYNEQFF. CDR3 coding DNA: TGTGCCAGCAGTGCCTCCTACAATGAGCAGTTCTTC.

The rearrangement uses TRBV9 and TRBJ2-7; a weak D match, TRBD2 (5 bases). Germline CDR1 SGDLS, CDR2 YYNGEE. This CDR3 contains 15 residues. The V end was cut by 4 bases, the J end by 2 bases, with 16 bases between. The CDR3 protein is CASSHTASGTYEQYF. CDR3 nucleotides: TGTGCCAGCAGCCACACGGCGAGCGGCACCTACGAGCAGTACTTC.

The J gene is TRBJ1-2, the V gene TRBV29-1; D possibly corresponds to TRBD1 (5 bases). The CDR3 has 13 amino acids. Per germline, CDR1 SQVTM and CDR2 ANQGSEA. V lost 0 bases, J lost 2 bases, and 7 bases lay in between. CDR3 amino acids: CSVEDDRNYGYTF. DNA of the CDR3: TGCAGCGTTGAAGATGACAGAAACTATGGCTACACCTTC.

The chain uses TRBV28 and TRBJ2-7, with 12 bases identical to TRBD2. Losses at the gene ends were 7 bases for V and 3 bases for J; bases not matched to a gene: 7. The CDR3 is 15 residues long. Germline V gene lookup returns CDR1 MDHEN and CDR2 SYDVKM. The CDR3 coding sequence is TGTGCCAGCACTCTAGCGGGAGGGCCCAGCTACGAGCAGTACTTC. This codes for CASTLAGGPSYEQYF. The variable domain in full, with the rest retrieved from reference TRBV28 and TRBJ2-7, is DVKVTQSSRYLVKRTGEKVFLECVQDMDHENMFWYRQDPGLGLRLIYFSYDVKMKEKGDIPEGYSVSREKKERFSLILESASTNQTSMYLCASTLAGGPSYEQYFGPGTRLTVT.

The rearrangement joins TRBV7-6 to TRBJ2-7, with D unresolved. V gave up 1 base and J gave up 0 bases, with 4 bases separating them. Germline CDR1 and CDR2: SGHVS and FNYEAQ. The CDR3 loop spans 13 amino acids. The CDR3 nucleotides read TGTGCCAGCAGCTTAGACCTCTCCTACGAGCAGTACTTC. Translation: CASSLDLSYEQYF.

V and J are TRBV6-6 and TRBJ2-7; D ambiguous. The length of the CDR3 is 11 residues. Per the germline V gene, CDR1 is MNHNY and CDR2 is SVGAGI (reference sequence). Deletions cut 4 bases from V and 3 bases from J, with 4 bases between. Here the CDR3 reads CASSWGYEQYF. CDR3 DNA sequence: TGTGCCAGCAGTTGGGGCTACGAGCAGTACTTC.

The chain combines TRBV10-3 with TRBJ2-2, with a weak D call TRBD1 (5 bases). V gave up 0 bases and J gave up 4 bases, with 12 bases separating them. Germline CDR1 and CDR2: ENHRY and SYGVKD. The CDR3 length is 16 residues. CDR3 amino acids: CAISESVGAATGELFF. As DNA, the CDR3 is TGTGCCATCAGTGAGTCGGTAGGGGCTGCCACCGGGGAGCTGTTTTTT.

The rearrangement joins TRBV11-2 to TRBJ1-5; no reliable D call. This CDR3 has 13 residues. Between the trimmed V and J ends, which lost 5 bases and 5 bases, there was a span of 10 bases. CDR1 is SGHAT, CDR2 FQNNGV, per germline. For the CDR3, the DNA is TGTGCCAGCAGCCTGGACGGGGATCAGCCCCAGCATTTT. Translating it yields CASSLDGDQPQHF.

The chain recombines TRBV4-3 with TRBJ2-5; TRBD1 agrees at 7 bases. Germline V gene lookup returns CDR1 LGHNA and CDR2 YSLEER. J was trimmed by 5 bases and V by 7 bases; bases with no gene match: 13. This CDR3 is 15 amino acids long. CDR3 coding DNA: TGCGCCAGCACTCGACACAGGGGAAGATGGGAGACCCAGTACTTC. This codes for CASTRHRGRWETQYF.

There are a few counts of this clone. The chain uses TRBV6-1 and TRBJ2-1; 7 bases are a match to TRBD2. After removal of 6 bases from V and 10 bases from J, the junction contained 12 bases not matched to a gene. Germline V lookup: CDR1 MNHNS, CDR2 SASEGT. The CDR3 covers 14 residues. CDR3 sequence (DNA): TGTGCCAGCAGCGGGCGGGAGCACGTTAACGAGCAGTTCTTC. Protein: CASSGREHVNEQFF.

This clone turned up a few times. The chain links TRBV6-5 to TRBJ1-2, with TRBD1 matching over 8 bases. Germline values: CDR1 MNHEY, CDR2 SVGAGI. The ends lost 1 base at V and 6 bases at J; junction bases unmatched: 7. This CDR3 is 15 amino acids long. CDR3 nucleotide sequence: TGTGCCAGCAGTTACTTGCAGGGGGCGCCTCATGGCTACACCTTC. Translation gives CASSYLQGAPHGYTF.

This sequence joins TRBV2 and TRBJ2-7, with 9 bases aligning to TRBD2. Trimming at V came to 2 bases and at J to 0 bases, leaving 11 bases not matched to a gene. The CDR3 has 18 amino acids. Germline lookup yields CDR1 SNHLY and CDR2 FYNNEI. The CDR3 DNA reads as TGTGCCAGCAGTGAAAGGGTGGGACTAGCTCAAGACTCCTACGAGCAGTACTTC. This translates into CASSERVGLAQDSYEQYF.

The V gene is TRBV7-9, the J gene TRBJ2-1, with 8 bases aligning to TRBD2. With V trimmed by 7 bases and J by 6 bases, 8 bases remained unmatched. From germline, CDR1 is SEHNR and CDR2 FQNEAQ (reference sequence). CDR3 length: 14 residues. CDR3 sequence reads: CASTPGGRPNEQFF. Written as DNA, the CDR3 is TGTGCCAGCACTCCGGGAGGGCGGCCCAATGAGCAGTTCTTC.

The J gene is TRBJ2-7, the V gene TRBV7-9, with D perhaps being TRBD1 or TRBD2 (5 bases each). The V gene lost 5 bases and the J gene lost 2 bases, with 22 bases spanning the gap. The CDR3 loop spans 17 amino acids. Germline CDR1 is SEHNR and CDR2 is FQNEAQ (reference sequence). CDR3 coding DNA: TGTGCCAGCAGCGTTGATAGGTTAAGAGGGGATACCTACGAGCAGTACTTC. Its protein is CASSVDRLRGDTYEQYF.

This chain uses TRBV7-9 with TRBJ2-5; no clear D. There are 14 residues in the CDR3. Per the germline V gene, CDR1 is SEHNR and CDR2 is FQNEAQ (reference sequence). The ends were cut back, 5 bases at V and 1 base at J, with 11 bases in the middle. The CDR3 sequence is CASSQRHPQETQYF. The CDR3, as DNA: TGTGCCAGCAGCCAAAGGCACCCCCAAGAGACCCAGTACTTC.

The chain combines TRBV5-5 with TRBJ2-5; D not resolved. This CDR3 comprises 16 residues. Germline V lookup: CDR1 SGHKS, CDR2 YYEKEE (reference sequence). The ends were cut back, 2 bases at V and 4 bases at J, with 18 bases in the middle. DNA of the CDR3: TGTGCCAGCAGCTTCGGCTCTCGGGTTTCTGGAGAGACCCAGTACTTC. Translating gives CASSFGSRVSGETQYF.

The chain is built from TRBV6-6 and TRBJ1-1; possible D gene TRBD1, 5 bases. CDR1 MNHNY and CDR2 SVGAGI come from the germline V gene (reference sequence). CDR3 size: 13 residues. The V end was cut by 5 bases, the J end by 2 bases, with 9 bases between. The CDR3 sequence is CASSTDRNTEAFF. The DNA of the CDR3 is TGTGCCAGCAGTACAGACAGAAACACTGAAGCTTTCTTT.

The CDR3 sequence: CASSQDVSGLDTQYF. CDR3 nucleotides: TGTGCCAGCAGCCAAGACGTCTCCGGGTTAGATACGCAGTATTTT. This sequence joins TRBV14 and TRBJ2-3, with D uncertain. The germline V gene has CDR1 SGHDN and CDR2 FVKESK. V lost 0 bases, J lost 5 bases, and 12 bases lay in between. The CDR3 length is 15 residues.

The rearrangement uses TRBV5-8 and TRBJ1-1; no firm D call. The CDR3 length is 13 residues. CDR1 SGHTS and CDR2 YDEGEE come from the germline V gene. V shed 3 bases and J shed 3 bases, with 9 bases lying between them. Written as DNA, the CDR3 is TGTGCCAGCAGCTGGAAAGGATACACTGAAGCTTTCTTT. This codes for CASSWKGYTEAFF.

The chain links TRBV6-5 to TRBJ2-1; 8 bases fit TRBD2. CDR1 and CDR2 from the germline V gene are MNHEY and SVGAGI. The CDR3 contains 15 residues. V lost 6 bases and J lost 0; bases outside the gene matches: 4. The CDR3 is CASRTSGSSYNEQFF. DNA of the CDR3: TGTGCCAGCAGAACTAGCGGTAGCTCCTACAATGAGCAGTTCTTC.

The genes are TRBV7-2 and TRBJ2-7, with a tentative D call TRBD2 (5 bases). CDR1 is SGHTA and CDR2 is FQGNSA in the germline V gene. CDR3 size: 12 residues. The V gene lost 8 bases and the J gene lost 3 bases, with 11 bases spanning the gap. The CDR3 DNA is TGTGCCAGCCGAGATGGGAGCTACGAGCAGTACTTC. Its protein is CASRDGSYEQYF.

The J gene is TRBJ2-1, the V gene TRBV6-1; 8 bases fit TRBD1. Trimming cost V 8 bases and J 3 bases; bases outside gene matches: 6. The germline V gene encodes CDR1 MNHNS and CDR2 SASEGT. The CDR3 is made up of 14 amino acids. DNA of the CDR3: TGTGCCAGCTGGACAGGGTTTGACTACAATGAGCAGTTCTTC. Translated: CASWTGFDYNEQFF.

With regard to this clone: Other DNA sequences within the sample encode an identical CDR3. Here the CDR3 reads CASSLVSGATEAFF. CDR3 DNA sequence: TGTGCCAGCAGTTTAGTCTCAGGGGCGACTGAAGCTTTCTTT. The chain is built from TRBV27 and TRBJ1-1, with D perhaps matching TRBD1 (6 bases). The germline V gene has CDR1 MNHEY and CDR2 SMNVEV (reference sequence). This CDR3 has 14 amino acids. Trimming removed 2 bases from V and 5 bases from J, with 12 bases in between.

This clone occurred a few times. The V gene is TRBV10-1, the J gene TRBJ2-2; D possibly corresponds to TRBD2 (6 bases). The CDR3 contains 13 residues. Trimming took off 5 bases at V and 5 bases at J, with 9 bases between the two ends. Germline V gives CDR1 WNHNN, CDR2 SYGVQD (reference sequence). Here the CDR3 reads CASSYRGTGELFF. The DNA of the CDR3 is TGCGCCAGCAGTTACCGGGGGACCGGGGAGCTGTTTTTT.

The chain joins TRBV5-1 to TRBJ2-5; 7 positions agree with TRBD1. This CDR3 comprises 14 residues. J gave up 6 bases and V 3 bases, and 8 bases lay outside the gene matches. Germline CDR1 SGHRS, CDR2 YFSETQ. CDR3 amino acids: CASSWIRDSKTQYF. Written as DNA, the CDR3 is TGCGCCAGCAGCTGGATCCGGGACAGCAAGACCCAGTACTTC.

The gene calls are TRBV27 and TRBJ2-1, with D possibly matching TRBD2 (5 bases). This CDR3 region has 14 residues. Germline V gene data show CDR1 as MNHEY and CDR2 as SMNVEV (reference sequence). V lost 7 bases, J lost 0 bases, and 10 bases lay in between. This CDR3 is CASNPGSSYNEQFF. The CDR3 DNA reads TGTGCCAGCAACCCTGGGAGCTCCTACAATGAGCAGTTCTTC.